This TCR beta chain stems from a study of liver allograft versus peripheral blood T cells. Across the whole study: The study compared liver allograft T cell receptor repertoires against peripheral blood repertoires of liver transplant recipients. Regarding the study as a whole: Repertoires of T cell receptors in liver allografts reportedly differed from peripheral blood repertoires.

With respect to this clonotype: Its antigen is currently unknown.

TCRdb re-called the reads with MiXCR, one entry per CDR3 protein. The sample contains some 1,500 distinct CDR3 sequences, more than 15% of which appear only once. Germline V gene lookup returns CDR1 GTSNPN and CDR2 SVGIG (reference sequence). With V trimmed by 1 base and J by 2 bases, 6 bases remained unmatched. CDR3 length equals 17 residues. The chain is built from TRBV30 and TRBJ1-6; 9 bases map to TRBD1. The source of this sequence is a human patient who had a liver transplant. Some of these T cells may belong to the graft donor. The CDR3 loop reads CAWSAGQGLTYNSPLHF. In DNA form, the CDR3 reads TGTGCCTGGAGTGCCGGACAGGGGCTCACCTATAATTCACCCCTCCACTTT. Variable domain in full (rest from reference TRBV30 and TRBJ1-6): SQTIHQWPATLVQPVGSPLSLECTVEGTSNPNLYWYRQAAGRGLQLLFYSVGIGQISSEVPQNLSASRPQDRQFILSSKKLLLSDSGFYLCAWSAGQGLTYNSPLHFGNGTRLTVT.